A selection of T cell receptor beta chains follows, all from one sample in a study of T-cell memory formation after mild COVID-19. In TCRdb, the 5' RACE reads were re-called with MiXCR into one record per CDR3 protein. The sample lists roughly 610,000 distinct CDR3 sequences, around 15% seen once, with about 7.4% in the top ten. Sequenced material: PBMCs or a T cell subset sorted from them (not recorded which). Receptor source: an adult woman who had mild COVID-19 (a few samples of this study predate the infection). Cell type and time point are not known. CDR3s include the opening cysteine and the closing phenylalanine or tryptophan. The D gene is left open where the match is weak. Expanded clones get a size class; other rows say once, few or many, or leave the size out.

CDR3 length: 14; V gene: TRBV12-3/TRBV12-4; clone size: -; D gene: TRBD2; J gene: TRBJ2-1; CDR3 DNA: TGTGCCAGCAGAGCGGGGGGGCAAAACAATGAGCAGTTCTTC; CDR3 protein: CASRAGGQNNEQFF
CDR3 length: 16; V gene: TRBV7-2; clone size: -; D gene: TRBD2; J gene: TRBJ2-7; CDR3 DNA: TGTGCCAGCAGCACAACTAGCGGGAGGTTGCGCTTCGAGCAGTACTTC; CDR3 protein: CASSTTSGRLRFEQYF
CDR3 length: 11; V gene: TRBV19; clone size: -; D gene: -; J gene: TRBJ2-2; CDR3 DNA: TGTGCCAGTAGGGTATCCGGGGAGCTGTTTTTT; CDR3 protein: CASRVSGELFF
CDR3 length: 14; V gene: TRBV5-1; clone size: few; D gene: -; J gene: TRBJ1-5; CDR3 DNA: TGCGCCAGCAGTCCACAGGGAAGGGGCCAGCCCCAGCATTTT; CDR3 protein: CASSPQGRGQPQHF
CDR3 length: 17; V gene: TRBV15; clone size: once; D gene: TRBD2; J gene: TRBJ2-7; CDR3 DNA: TGTGCCACCAGCAGAAGGGTGCTAGCGGGGGCCCACTACGAGCAGTACTTC; CDR3 protein: CATSRRVLAGAHYEQYF
CDR3 length: 14; V gene: TRBV28; clone size: few; D gene: -; J gene: TRBJ2-7; CDR3 DNA: TGTGCCAGCAGGTTAAACCGGGCTCCTTACGAGCAGTACTTC; CDR3 protein: CASRLNRAPYEQYF
CDR3 length: 14; V gene: TRBV5-1; clone size: few; D gene: -; J gene: TRBJ2-1; CDR3 DNA: TGCGCCAGCAGCTTTAGGGAGTTATGGAATGAGCAGTTCTTC; CDR3 protein: CASSFRELWNEQFF
CDR3 length: 17; V gene: TRBV7-8; clone size: few; D gene: TRBD2; J gene: TRBJ2-7; CDR3 DNA: TGTGCCAGCAGCCGGGGGGTGAGACTGCCAAGCTCCTACGAGCAGTACTTC; CDR3 protein: CASSRGVRLPSSYEQYF
CDR3 length: 11; V gene: TRBV20-1; clone size: -; D gene: -; J gene: TRBJ1-4; CDR3 DNA: TGCAGTGCTAGCAGTGGGGAAAAACTGTTTTTT; CDR3 protein: CSASSGEKLFF
CDR3 length: 16; V gene: TRBV21-1; clone size: few; D gene: -; J gene: TRBJ2-7; CDR3 DNA: TGTGCCAGCAGCAAAGCGCTAGCGGGGGACTCCTACGAGCAGTACTTC; CDR3 protein: CASSKALAGDSYEQYF
CDR3 length: 14; V gene: TRBV10-3; clone size: few; D gene: TRBD1; J gene: TRBJ1-1; CDR3 DNA: TGTGCCATCAGCTTACAGGGGGGAGGGACTGAAGCTTTCTTT; CDR3 protein: CAISLQGGGTEAFF
CDR3 length: 16; V gene: TRBV6-5; clone size: few; D gene: -; J gene: TRBJ2-6; CDR3 DNA: TGTGCCAGCAGTTACTCCGACTTATCTGGGGCCAACGTCCTGACTTTC; CDR3 protein: CASSYSDLSGANVLTF
CDR3 length: 17; V gene: TRBV3-1; clone size: -; D gene: -; J gene: TRBJ1-2; CDR3 DNA: TGTGCCAGCAGCCAAGGCGTTAGGGCCAGCCCCTACTATGGCTACACCTTC; CDR3 protein: CASSQGVRASPYYGYTF
CDR3 length: 18; V gene: TRBV4-1; clone size: -; D gene: TRBD2; J gene: TRBJ2-3; CDR3 DNA: TGCGCCAGCAGCCAAGATGACTCGCGGGGGGGGCCCCCAGATACGCAGTATTTT; CDR3 protein: CASSQDDSRGGPPDTQYF
CDR3 length: 14; V gene: TRBV7-9; clone size: -; D gene: -; J gene: TRBJ2-7; CDR3 DNA: TGTGCCAGCAGCTCCTCCGGCCCCCTAAACGAGCAGTACTTC; CDR3 protein: CASSSSGPLNEQYF
CDR3 length: 14; V gene: TRBV6-1; clone size: few; D gene: -; J gene: TRBJ1-5; CDR3 DNA: TGTGCCAGCAGTGAAGCGGGGGGAGGCCAGCCCCAGCATTTT; CDR3 protein: CASSEAGGGQPQHF
CDR3 length: 12; V gene: TRBV29-1; clone size: -; D gene: -; J gene: TRBJ2-3; CDR3 DNA: TGCAGCGTTGAAGTCCTTTCAGATACGCAGTATTTT; CDR3 protein: CSVEVLSDTQYF